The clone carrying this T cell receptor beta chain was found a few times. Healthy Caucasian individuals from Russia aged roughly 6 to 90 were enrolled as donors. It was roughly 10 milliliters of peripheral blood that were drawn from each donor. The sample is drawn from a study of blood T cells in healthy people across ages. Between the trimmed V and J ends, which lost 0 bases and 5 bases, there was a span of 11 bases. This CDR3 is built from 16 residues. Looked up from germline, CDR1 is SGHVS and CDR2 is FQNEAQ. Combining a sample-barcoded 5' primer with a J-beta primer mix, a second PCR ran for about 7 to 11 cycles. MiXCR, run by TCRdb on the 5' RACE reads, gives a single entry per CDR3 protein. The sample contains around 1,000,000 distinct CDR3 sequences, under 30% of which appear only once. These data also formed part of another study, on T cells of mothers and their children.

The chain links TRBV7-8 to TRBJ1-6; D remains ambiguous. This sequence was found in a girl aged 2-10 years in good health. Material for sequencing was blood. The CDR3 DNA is TGTGCCAGCAGCTTAGCCTCCGGCAGCCATAATTCACCCCTCCACTTT. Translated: CASSLASGSHNSPLHF.